This T cell receptor beta chain was recorded in a study of breast tumors, draining lymph nodes, adjacent tissues. Trimming removed 0 bases at V and 0 bases at J, with 6 bases between. The CDR3 contains 14 residues. Germline CDR1 SGDLS, CDR2 YYNGEE. TCRdb ran MiXCR on the multiplex PCR reads and lists one entry per CDR3 protein. The repertoire holds around 230,000 distinct CDR3 sequences, with roughly 32% as singletons. Breast cancer patients provided tissue from their axillary draining lymph nodes. The chain links TRBV9 to TRBJ2-5; D is ambiguous. Source material: axillary lymph node tissue. This clonotype originated in a female donor with breast cancer. Some clones in this sample may be carry-over from other donors' samples. CDR3 nucleotides: TGTGCCAGCAGCGTAGGGGCTCACCAAGAGACCCAGTACTTC. This translates into CASSVGAHQETQYF.